These 10 T cell receptor beta chains share one sample of origin, sequenced in a study of cytomegalovirus exposure and HLA in healthy donors. The assay was immunoSEQ multiplex PCR, and TCRdb's table has in-frame clones only and misses some. Of about 78,000 clones in the sample, around 96% were seen once. The specimen was PBMCs. Source of these receptors: a man between 18 and 29 years old in good health and CMV-seropositive.

V is TRBV29-1 and J is TRBJ1-4; possible D gene TRBD1, 5 bases. Germline V lookup: CDR1 SQVTM, CDR2 ANQGSEA. CDR3 size: 15 residues. V dropped 5 bases and J dropped 7 bases, with 20 bases sitting between them. The CDR3 reads CSVQPRGIRSEKLFF. CDR3 in DNA: TGCAGCGTTCAACCTAGGGGTATCAGGAGTGAAAAACTGTTTTTT. The variable domain in full, completed from reference TRBV29-1 and TRBJ1-4, reads SAVISQKPSRDICQRGTSLTIQCQVDSQVTMMFWYRQQPGQSLTLIATANQGSEATYESGFVIDKFPISRPNLTFSTLTVSNMSPEDSSIYLCSVQPRGIRSEKLFFGSGTQLSVL.

This chain links TRBV7-3 with TRBJ2-1; D is uncertain. Trimming removed 2 bases at V and 0 bases at J, with 8 bases between. Germline V gene data show CDR1 as SGHTA and CDR2 as FQGTGA. This CDR3 spans 15 amino acids. CDR3 DNA sequence: TGTGCCAGCAGCTTATTTATCGGCTCCTACAATGAGCAGTTCTTC. It codes for CASSLFIGSYNEQFF.

The rearrangement joins TRBV19 to TRBJ1-1; the D is unclear. The germline V and J ends were trimmed by 5 bases and 5 bases, with 12 bases remaining between them. Germline assignment: CDR1 LNHDA and CDR2 SQIVND (reference sequence). The CDR3 consists of 13 residues. The CDR3 DNA follows: TGTGCCAGTAGTGACTCGGGGTCGACTGAAGCTTTCTTT. Amino acids: CASSDSGSTEAFF.

The chain combines TRBV29-1 with TRBJ1-2; the match to TRBD1 covers 7 bases. The CDR3 is made up of 13 amino acids. CDR1 is SQVTM and CDR2 is ANQGSEA in the germline V gene. Losses at the gene ends were 4 bases for V and 2 bases for J; bases not matched to a gene: 4. In nucleotides, the CDR3 is TGCAGCGTTGCCGACAGGGAGAACTATGGCTACACCTTC. Its protein product is CSVADRENYGYTF.

The chain uses TRBV7-3 and TRBJ2-3, with D tentatively TRBD2 (5 bases). This CDR3 is built from 17 residues. Trimming removed 5 bases from V and 0 bases from J, with 18 bases in between. Per germline, CDR1 SGHTA and CDR2 FQGTGA. CDR3 nucleotides: TGTGCCAGCAGCCCCACTTGGGCGAGCGGTAGCACAGATACGCAGTATTTT. This codes for CASSPTWASGSTDTQYF.

The gene calls are TRBV11-2 and TRBJ2-7; D may be TRBD1 (6 bases). V lost 5 bases and J lost 3, with 17 bases in between. This CDR3 is built from 15 residues. Germline loops: CDR1 SGHAT, CDR2 FQNNGV. DNA for the CDR3: TGTGCCAGCAGCACCTTTAGGGGGAGAGACTACGAGCAGTACTTC. This codes for CASSTFRGRDYEQYF.

The chain combines TRBV29-1 with TRBJ1-1; D is undetermined. Germline values: CDR1 SQVTM, CDR2 ANQGSEA. Trimming pared 4 bases from V and 1 base from J, leaving 10 bases between. The CDR3 covers 13 residues. CDR3 nucleotides: TGCAGCGTTGCGACATACGCGAACACTGAAGCTTTCTTT. Protein: CSVATYANTEAFF.

The chain links TRBV5-8 to TRBJ1-4, with D possibly TRBD1 on 6 matching bases. Germline V gene sequence: CDR1 SGHTS, CDR2 YDEGEE. CDR3 length equals 15 residues. V was cut by 3 bases and J by 7 bases, with 16 bases left in between. This CDR3 is CASSSNRALSEKLFF. In DNA form, the CDR3 reads TGTGCCAGCAGCTCGAACAGGGCTCTGTCTGAAAAACTGTTTTTT. The full variable domain, in which reference TRBV5-8 and TRBJ1-4 provide the parts outside the CDR3, is EAGVTQSPTHLIKTRGQQATLRCSPISGHTSVYWYQQALGLGLQFLLWYDEGEERNRGNFPPRFSGRQFPNYSSELNVNALELEDSALYLCASSSNRALSEKLFFGSGTQLSVL.

For the CDR3, the DNA is TGCGCCAGCAGCCAAGTGGGCAAAACCTACGAGCAGTACTTC. This codes for CASSQVGKTYEQYF. This sequence joins TRBV4-1 and TRBJ2-7; D ambiguous. V was cut by 1 base and J by 2 bases, with 9 bases left in between. CDR1 is MGHRA, CDR2 YSYEKL, per germline. The CDR3 consists of 14 residues.

The chain carries TRBV5-4 and TRBJ2-1, with 8 bases aligning to TRBD1. CDR1 SGHNT and CDR2 YYREEE come from the germline V gene (reference sequence). This CDR3 region has 15 residues. With 4 bases clipped from V and 0 bases from J, the junction kept 3 bases outside the gene matches. In DNA form, the CDR3 reads TGTGCCAGCAGCGCCGACAGGGGCTCCTACAATGAGCAGTTCTTC. Translation gives CASSADRGSYNEQFF.